Below are 8 T cell receptor beta chains sequenced from a single sample in a study of T cell responses to AZD1222 COVID-19 vaccine. The repertoire was sequenced with immunoSEQ multiplex PCR; TCRdb's copy has only in-frame clones and lacks some. The profile shows 130,000 to 150,000 clones, approximately 90% of them singletons. The sequencing here drew on peripheral blood, taken on day 0 of AZD1222 vaccination. The receptors were sampled from an adult in good health.

The chain is built from TRBV15 and TRBJ2-2, with TRBD2 matching 8 bases. This CDR3 has 17 residues. Germline CDR1 reads LNHNV; CDR2 reads YYDKDF (reference sequence). With 0 bases clipped from V and 4 bases from J, the junction kept 7 bases outside the gene matches. The CDR3 sequence is CATSRDKLAVLTGELFF. The CDR3 DNA is TGTGCCACCAGCAGAGATAAACTAGCGGTCCTCACCGGGGAGCTGTTTTTT.

The CDR3 DNA reads TGTGCCAGCAGCGTAGGGTCGCGCTGGAACACTGAAGCTTTCTTT. Translation: CASSVGSRWNTEAFF. This rearrangement joins TRBV9 to TRBJ1-1; D is unclear. Looked up from germline, CDR1 is SGDLS and CDR2 is YYNGEE. CDR3 length equals 15 residues. V was clipped by 0 bases and J by 1 base, with 10 bases between them.

V and J are TRBV12-3 or TRBV12-4 and TRBJ2-5; no definite D call. Trimming pared 9 bases from V and 2 bases from J, leaving 13 bases between. The CDR3 consists of 13 residues. In DNA form, the CDR3 reads TGTGCCAGTAGCCCGGTGAGTCAAGAGACCCAGTACTTC. This codes for CASSPVSQETQYF.

The V call is TRBV5-1, the J call TRBJ2-1; TRBD1 might be the D (5 bases). This CDR3 comprises 15 residues. The germline CDR1 and CDR2 sequences are SGHRS and YFSETQ. Deletions cut 0 bases from V and 5 bases from J, with 12 bases between. The DNA for the CDR3 is TGCGCCAGCAGCTTGGACGGAAAGGGGAACAATGAGCAGTTCTTC. The encoded protein is CASSLDGKGNNEQFF.

The V gene is TRBV29-1, the J gene TRBJ1-2; D ambiguous. The CDR3 totals 12 residues. The V end was cut by 4 bases, the J end by 4 bases, with 10 bases between. CDR1 and CDR2 from the germline V gene are SQVTM and ANQGSEA. The CDR3 nucleotides are TGCAGCGTTGCGGACTTTCTCTATGGCTACACCTTC. This codes for CSVADFLYGYTF.

This chain links TRBV14 with TRBJ1-4, with D uncertain. The V gene's germline CDR1 is SGHDN and CDR2 FVKESK. V lost 0 bases and J 4 bases, leaving 6 bases between the germline ends. The CDR3 has 14 residues. CDR3: CASSQDLGNEKLFF. CDR3 bases: TGTGCCAGCAGCCAAGATCTTGGTAATGAAAAACTGTTTTTT. The full variable domain, in which reference TRBV14 and TRBJ1-4 provide the parts outside the CDR3, is EAGVTQFPSHSVIEKGQTVTLRCDPISGHDNLYWYRRVMGKEIKFLLHFVKESKQDESGMPNNRFLAERTGGTYSTLKVQPAELEDSGVYFCASSQDLGNEKLFFGSGTQLSVL.

This clone has only a few counts. V gene TRBV4-1 combines with J gene TRBJ2-7; D not resolved. Trimming shortened V by 5 bases and J by 2 bases, and 10 bases separated the two germline ends. Germline CDR1 reads MGHRA; CDR2 reads YSYEKL. The CDR3 is 13 amino acids. For the CDR3, the DNA is TGCGCCAGCAGCTACCTAGTCGCCTACGAGCAGTACTTC. Protein sequence: CASSYLVAYEQYF.

The rearrangement links TRBV7-2 to TRBJ2-2, with a possible D match to TRBD2 (6 bases). Germline V gives CDR1 SGHTA, CDR2 FQGNSA. The CDR3 is 16 amino acids. V was clipped by 4 bases and J by 4 bases, with 16 bases between them. In DNA, the CDR3 is TGTGCCAGCAGCTCGCGGGGCTGGGGTGTCACCGGGGAGCTGTTTTTT. It is translated as CASSSRGWGVTGELFF. The entire variable domain, with the rest obtained from reference TRBV7-2 and TRBJ2-2, is as follows: GAGVSQSPSNKVTEKGKDVELRCDPISGHTALYWYRQSLGQGLEFLIYFQGNSAPDKSGLPSDRFSAERTGGSVSTLTIQRTQQEDSAVYLCASSSRGWGVTGELFFGEGSRLTVL.